This is a list of T cell receptor beta chains from one sample in a study of T cell changes during pregnancy in multiple sclerosis. Only in-frame clones appear in the TCRdb table, and some are missing; sequencing was by immunoSEQ multiplex PCR. This sample carries about 60,000 clones, about 90% of them seen once, and the ten largest clones take 0.76%. Sequences were derived from CD4+ T cells from peripheral blood mononuclear cells, sampled in the first trimester of pregnancy. These receptors were collected from a female donor with multiple sclerosis, enrolled in a pregnancy study. The CDR3 runs from the conserved cysteine through the conserved F or W. A D gene is named only where the DNA matches it firmly. Clone size is stated in some rows and not others, as once, few, many or a class when expanded.

TRBJ1-2 . . TRBV4-1 CASSQDVGGDYGYTF TGCGCCAGCAGCCAAGATGTGGGGGGGGACTATGGCTACACCTTC
TRBJ2-3 . . TRBV10-3 CAISESVTDIDTQYF TGTGCCATCAGTGAGTCGGTGACAGATATCGATACGCAGTATTTT
TRBJ1-2 TRBD1 . TRBV7-2 CASSLDRLVGGNYGYTF TGTGCCAGCAGCTTAGATCGCTTAGTAGGGGGCAACTATGGCTACACCTTC
TRBJ1-2 . once TRBV4-3 CASSQDRENYGYTF TGCGCCAGCAGCCAAGACAGGGAAAACTATGGCTACACCTTC
TRBJ2-7 . . TRBV19 CASSGPWQATYEQYF TGTGCCAGTAGTGGCCCGTGGCAGGCCACCTACGAGCAGTACTTC
TRBJ1-5 . . TRBV4-3 CASSQEINLPQHF TGCGCCAGCAGCCAAGAAATAAATCTGCCCCAGCATTTT
TRBJ2-6 . . TRBV9 CASSVLTGSSGANVLTF TGTGCCAGCAGCGTCCTCACAGGGAGCTCTGGGGCCAACGTCCTGACTTTC
TRBJ1-3 . . TRBV9 CASSVATGSGNTIYF TGTGCCAGCAGCGTAGCAACAGGGTCGGGAAACACCATATATTTT
TRBJ1-1 TRBD1 . TRBV9 CASSGRDRVAENTEAFF TGTGCCAGCAGCGGACGGGACAGGGTTGCCGAGAACACTGAAGCTTTCTTT
TRBJ2-1 TRBD2 . TRBV6-1 CASSARGGATYNEQFF TGTGCCAGCAGTGCCCGCGGGGGGGCAACCTACAATGAGCAGTTCTTC
TRBJ2-1 . . TRBV5-5 CASSSPRGIEQFF TGTGCCAGCAGCTCCCCGAGGGGGATCGAGCAGTTCTTC
TRBJ2-3 . . TRBV6-1 CASSTAGSTDTQYF TGTGCCAGCAGTACGGCGGGTAGCACAGATACGCAGTATTTT
TRBJ2-5 . . TRBV29-1 CSVEVGQGLYQETQYF TGCAGCGTTGAGGTTGGGCAGGGGCTGTACCAAGAGACCCAGTACTTC
TRBJ2-3 . . TRBV29-1 CSVLGLPAKADTQYF TGCAGCGTCCTCGGACTCCCTGCCAAGGCAGATACGCAGTATTTT
TRBJ2-2 . . TRBV9 CASSVGGANTGELFF TGTGCCAGCAGCGTAGGCGGGGCGAACACCGGGGAGCTGTTTTTT
TRBJ1-2 . . TRBV10-3 CAITEAQGIYGYTF TGTGCCATCACTGAAGCTCAGGGGATATATGGCTACACCTTC
TRBJ1-3 . . TRBV29-1 CSVLNSGNTIYF TGCAGCGTTCTAAACTCTGGAAACACCATATATTTT
TRBJ2-3 . few TRBV27 CASSPRGTDTQYF TGTGCCAGCAGTCCCCGGGGTACAGATACGCAGTATTTT
TRBJ1-6 . . TRBV7-2 CASSLVAGSSQALHF TGTGCCAGCAGCTTAGTGGCAGGGTCCAGTCAAGCCCTCCACTTT
TRBJ2-3 . . TRBV5-1 CASSIQGTDTQYF TGCGCCAGCAGTATCCAGGGCACAGATACGCAGTATTTT
TRBJ2-3 . . TRBV5-1 CASSLGGTRVTDTQYF TGCGCCAGCAGCTTGGGGGGCACAAGGGTCACAGATACGCAGTATTTT
TRBJ1-5 . . TRBV27 CASRWRGSSNQPQHF TGTGCCAGCAGATGGCGGGGATCAAGCAATCAGCCCCAGCATTTT
TRBJ2-3 . once TRBV19 CASSTGSRSDTQYF TGTGCCAGTAGTACCGGGTCCCGTTCAGATACGCAGTATTTT
TRBJ1-1 TRBD1 . TRBV27 CASSIQPTGSPYTEAFF TGTGCCAGCAGTATTCAACCGACAGGGTCACCATACACTGAAGCTTTCTTT
TRBJ1-1 TRBD1 once TRBV11-2 CASSLGGSGGIARTEAFF TGTGCCAGCAGCCTAGGAGGTTCAGGGGGCATAGCTCGCACTGAAGCTTTCTTT
TRBJ1-5 . . TRBV30 CAWGGGRLSNQPQHF TGTGCCTGGGGGGGCGGTCGGCTTAGCAATCAGCCCCAGCATTTT
TRBJ2-1 TRBD2 . TRBV27 CASRPGLAGTPWGFF TGTGCCAGCAGACCTGGACTAGCGGGGACCCCCTGGGGGTTCTTC
TRBJ2-3 . . TRBV7-9 CASSSERLTDTQYF TGTGCCAGCAGCTCGGAGCGGCTCACAGATACGCAGTATTTT
TRBJ2-5 . . TRBV2 CASSEDIRTQETQYF TGTGCCAGCAGTGAGGACATCCGGACACAAGAGACCCAGTACTTC
TRBJ2-1 TRBD2 . TRBV27 CASSSERLAGGSSYNEQFF TGTGCCAGCAGTTCAGAGAGGCTAGCGGGGGGTAGCTCCTACAATGAGCAGTTCTTC
TRBJ1-6 TRBD1 . TRBV5-1 CASARDSNSPLHF TGCGCCAGCGCCCGGGACAGTAATTCACCCCTCCACTTT
TRBJ2-5 TRBD1 . TRBV6-6 CASSRPNRGLETQYF TGTGCCAGCAGCCGCCCCAACAGGGGCCTCGAGACCCAGTACTTC
TRBJ2-7 TRBD2 once TRBV6-6 CASSPASGGPYEQYF TGTGCCAGCAGTCCAGCTAGCGGGGGGCCGTACGAGCAGTACTTC
TRBJ1-1 TRBD1 once TRBV19 CASSDSGGLGTEAFF TGTGCCAGTAGCGACTCAGGGGGCCTGGGGACTGAAGCTTTCTTT
TRBJ1-1 . . TRBV7-3 CASSSQGNTEAFF TGTGCCAGCAGCTCACAGGGGAACACTGAAGCTTTCTTT
TRBJ2-6 TRBD1 . TRBV6-4 CASSDTGQGRAGANVLTF TGTGCCAGCAGTGACACGGGACAGGGTAGGGCTGGGGCCAACGTCCTGACTTTC
TRBJ2-1 TRBD2 . TRBV2 CASSEARDYYNEQFF TGTGCCAGCAGTGAAGCCAGGGACTACTACAATGAGCAGTTCTTC
TRBJ2-1 . . TRBV7-2 CASSLTIEQFF TGTGCCAGCAGCTTAACAATTGAGCAGTTCTTC
TRBJ2-5 TRBD1 . TRBV9 CASSARDRGGQETQYF TGTGCCAGCAGCGCCAGAGACAGGGGGGGCCAAGAGACCCAGTACTTC
TRBJ1-5 . . TRBV19 CASRRQAGFYQPQHF TGTGCCAGTCGTAGACAGGCGGGTTTTTATCAGCCCCAGCATTTT
TRBJ2-4 . . TRBV30 CAWSVMPVIAKNIQYF TGTGCCTGGAGTGTAATGCCGGTAATAGCCAAAAACATTCAGTACTTC